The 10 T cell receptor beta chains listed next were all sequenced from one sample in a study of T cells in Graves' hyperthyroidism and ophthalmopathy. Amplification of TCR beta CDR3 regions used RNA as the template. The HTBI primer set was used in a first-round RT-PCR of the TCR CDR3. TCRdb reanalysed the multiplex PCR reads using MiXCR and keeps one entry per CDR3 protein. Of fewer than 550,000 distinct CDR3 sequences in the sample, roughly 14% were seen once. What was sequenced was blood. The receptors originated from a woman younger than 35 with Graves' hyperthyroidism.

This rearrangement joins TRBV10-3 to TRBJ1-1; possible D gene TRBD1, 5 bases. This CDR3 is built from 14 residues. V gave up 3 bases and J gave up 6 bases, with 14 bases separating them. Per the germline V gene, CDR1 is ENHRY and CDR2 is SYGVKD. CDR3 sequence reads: CAISDPPGRAEAFF. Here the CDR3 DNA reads TGTGCCATCAGTGATCCCCCGGGGCGCGCTGAAGCTTTCTTT.

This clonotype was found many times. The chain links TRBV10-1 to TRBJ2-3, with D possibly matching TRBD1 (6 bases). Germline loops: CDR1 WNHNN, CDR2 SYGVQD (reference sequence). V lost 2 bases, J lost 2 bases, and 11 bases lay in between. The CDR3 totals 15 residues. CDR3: CASSEVQGNTDTQYF. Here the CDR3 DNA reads TGCGCCAGCAGTGAGGTACAGGGAAACACAGATACGCAGTATTTT.

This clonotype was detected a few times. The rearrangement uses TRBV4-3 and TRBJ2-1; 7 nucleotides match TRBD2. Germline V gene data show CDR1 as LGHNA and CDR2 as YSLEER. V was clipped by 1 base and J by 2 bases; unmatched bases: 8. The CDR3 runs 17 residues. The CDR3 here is CASSQALSGLTYNEQFF. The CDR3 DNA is TGCGCCAGCAGCCAAGCCCTTAGCGGGTTAACCTACAATGAGCAGTTCTTC.

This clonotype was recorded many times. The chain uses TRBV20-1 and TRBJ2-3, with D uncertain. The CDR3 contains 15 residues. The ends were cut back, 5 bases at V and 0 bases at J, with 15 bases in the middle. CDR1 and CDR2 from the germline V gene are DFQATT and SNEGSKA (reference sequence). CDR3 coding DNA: TGCAGTGCTGAAGAGTTGGTCGCTAGCACAGATACGCAGTATTTT. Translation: CSAEELVASTDTQYF.

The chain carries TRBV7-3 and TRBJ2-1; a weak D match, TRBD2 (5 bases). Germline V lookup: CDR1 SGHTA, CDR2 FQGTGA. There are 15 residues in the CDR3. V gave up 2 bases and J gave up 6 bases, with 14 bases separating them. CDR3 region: CASSLYPGRGNEQFF. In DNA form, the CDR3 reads TGTGCCAGCAGCTTATACCCGGGGAGAGGCAATGAGCAGTTCTTC.

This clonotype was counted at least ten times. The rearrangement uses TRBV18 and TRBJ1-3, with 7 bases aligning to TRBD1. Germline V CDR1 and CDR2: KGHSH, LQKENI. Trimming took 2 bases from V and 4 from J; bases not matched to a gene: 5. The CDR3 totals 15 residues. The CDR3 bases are TGTGCCAGCTCACCATCAGGGGGTTCCGGAAACACCATATATTTT. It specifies CASSPSGGSGNTIYF.

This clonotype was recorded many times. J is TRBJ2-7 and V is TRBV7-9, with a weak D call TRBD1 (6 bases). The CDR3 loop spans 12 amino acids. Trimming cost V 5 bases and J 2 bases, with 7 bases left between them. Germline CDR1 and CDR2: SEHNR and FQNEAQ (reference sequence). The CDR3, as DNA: TGTGCCAGCAGCCCAGGGGCCTACGAGCAGTACTTC. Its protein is CASSPGAYEQYF.

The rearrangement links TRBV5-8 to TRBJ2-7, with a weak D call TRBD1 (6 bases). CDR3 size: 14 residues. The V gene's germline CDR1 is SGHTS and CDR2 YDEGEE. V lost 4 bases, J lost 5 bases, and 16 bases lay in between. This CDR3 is CASSPQAQGNEQYF. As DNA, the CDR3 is TGTGCCAGCAGCCCCCAGGCACAGGGCAACGAGCAGTACTTC.

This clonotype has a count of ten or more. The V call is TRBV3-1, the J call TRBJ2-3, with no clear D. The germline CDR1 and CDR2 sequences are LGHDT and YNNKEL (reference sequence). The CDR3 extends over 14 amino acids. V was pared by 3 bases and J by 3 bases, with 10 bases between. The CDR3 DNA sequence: TGTGCCAGCAGCCATACCGGTGGGACAGATACGCAGTATTTT. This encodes CASSHTGGTDTQYF.

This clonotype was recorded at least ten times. In DNA, the CDR3 is TGTGCCAGCAGCCATGTCCCGGGACAGACGAACACTGAAGCTTTCTTT. Translation gives CASSHVPGQTNTEAFF. J is TRBJ1-1 and V is TRBV3-1; 7 bases agree with TRBD1. The V and J ends lost 3 bases and 1 base, in that order; junction bases with no gene match: 8. This CDR3 contains 16 residues. Germline CDR1 reads LGHDT; CDR2 reads YNNKEL (reference sequence).